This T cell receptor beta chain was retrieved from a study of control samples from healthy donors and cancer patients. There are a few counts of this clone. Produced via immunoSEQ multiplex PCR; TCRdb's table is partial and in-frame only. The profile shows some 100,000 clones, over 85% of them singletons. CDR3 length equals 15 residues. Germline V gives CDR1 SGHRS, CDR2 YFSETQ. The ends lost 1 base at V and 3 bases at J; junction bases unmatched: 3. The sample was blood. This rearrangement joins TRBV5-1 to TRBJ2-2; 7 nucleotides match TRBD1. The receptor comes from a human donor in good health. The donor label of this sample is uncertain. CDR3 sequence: CASSLSGGDTGELFF. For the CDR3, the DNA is TGCGCCAGCAGCTTGTCAGGGGGTGACACCGGGGAGCTGTTTTTT.